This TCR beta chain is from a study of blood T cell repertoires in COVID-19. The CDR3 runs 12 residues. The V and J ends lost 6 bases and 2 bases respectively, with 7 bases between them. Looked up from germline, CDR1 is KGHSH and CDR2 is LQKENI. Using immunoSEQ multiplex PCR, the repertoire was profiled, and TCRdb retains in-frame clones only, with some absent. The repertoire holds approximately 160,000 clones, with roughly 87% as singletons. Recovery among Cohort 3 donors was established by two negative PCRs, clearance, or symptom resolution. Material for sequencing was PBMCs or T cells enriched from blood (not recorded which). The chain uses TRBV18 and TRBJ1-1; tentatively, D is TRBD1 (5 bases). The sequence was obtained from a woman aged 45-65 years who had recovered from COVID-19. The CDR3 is CASSGTNTEAFF. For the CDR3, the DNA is TGTGCCAGCTCCGGGACTAACACTGAAGCTTTCTTT.